The rows below give T cell receptor beta chains drawn from one sample of a study of Graves' ophthalmopathy and Graves' hyperthyroidism. A single record per CDR3 protein comes from TCRdb applying MiXCR to the multiplex PCR reads. The data contain about 590,000 distinct CDR3 sequences, less than 40% of them seen just once; the ten biggest clones take up roughly 4%. The source material was peripheral blood or thyroid tissue (not recorded which). These receptors all come from an adult man with Graves' hyperthyroidism. Both conserved end residues are trimmed from each CDR3. Clone size appears in some rows only: once, few, many, or a class for an expanded clone.

size: .; J: TRBJ1-5; V: TRBV6-5; CDR3: ASTPGRHSNQPQH
size: many; J: TRBJ1-2; V: TRBV29-1; CDR3: SVGTGLTYGYT
size: .; J: TRBJ2-7; V: TRBV29-1; CDR3: SVDLSGAYEQY
size: many; J: TRBJ2-7; V: TRBV10-3; CDR3: AISVTYSVYEQY
size: many; J: TRBJ1-1; V: TRBV4-2; CDR3: ASSQVLENTEAF
size: .; J: TRBJ1-2; V: TRBV6-5; CDR3: ASSSLGGYGYT
size: .; J: TRBJ1-5; V: TRBV10-3; CDR3: ATRQGDQPQH
size: .; J: TRBJ2-3; V: TRBV10-2; CDR3: ASTEQPGQGDTQY
size: many; J: TRBJ2-2; V: TRBV7-9; CDR3: ASSFGTPNTGELF
size: .; J: TRBJ2-7; V: TRBV7-8; CDR3: ASSLGGGRLAGYNEQY
size: .; J: TRBJ1-5; V: TRBV27; CDR3: ASSSRDTSRGNQPQH
size: .; J: TRBJ2-3; V: TRBV7-2; CDR3: ASSSPPGLASLRDTQY
size: many; J: TRBJ1-2; V: TRBV29-1; CDR3: SVEGVAYGYT
size: many; J: TRBJ1-6; V: TRBV2; CDR3: ASSVGVSPLH
size: many; J: TRBJ2-7; V: TRBV12-3/TRBV12-4; CDR3: ASSPVPHEQY
size: .; J: TRBJ2-7; V: TRBV20-1; CDR3: SASSSGLAQEQY
size: many; J: TRBJ2-5; V: TRBV5-8; CDR3: ASSLGGQSETQY
size: many; J: TRBJ1-4; V: TRBV12-3/TRBV12-4; CDR3: ASSLAFGEKLF
size: many; J: TRBJ1-5; V: TRBV7-9; CDR3: ASSSQGAGNQPQH
size: .; J: TRBJ2-1; V: TRBV29-1; CDR3: SVGGQGAYNEQF
size: few; J: TRBJ2-2; V: TRBV4-1; CDR3: ASSSLTGMNTGELF
size: many; J: TRBJ1-2; V: TRBV19; CDR3: ASSITGIGYGYT
size: many; J: TRBJ1-6; V: TRBV20-1; CDR3: SAISGTGENSPLH
size: many; J: TRBJ2-7; V: TRBV7-2; CDR3: ASSLGGRSYEQY
size: few; J: TRBJ2-3; V: TRBV29-1; CDR3: SVEAGRSDTQY
size: many; J: TRBJ2-6; V: TRBV29-1; CDR3: SVGSRELSGANVLT
size: many; J: TRBJ1-1; V: TRBV5-4; CDR3: ASSEGMNTEAF
size: many; J: TRBJ2-7; V: TRBV20-1; CDR3: SAREGTSGFRYEQY
size: many; J: TRBJ2-7; V: TRBV12-3/TRBV12-4; CDR3: ASRAGNSYEQY
size: many; J: TRBJ2-5; V: TRBV20-1; CDR3: SASGGEETQY
size: .; J: TRBJ2-5; V: TRBV10-2; CDR3: ASSEMGQGANQPQY
size: many; J: TRBJ2-7; V: TRBV11-2; CDR3: ASSLATGSYEQY
size: .; J: TRBJ2-2; V: TRBV10-1; CDR3: ASSEMTSGSHGELF
size: .; J: TRBJ2-2; V: TRBV24-1; CDR3: ATSVHPPGLAGGNTGELF
size: many; J: TRBJ1-2; V: TRBV2; CDR3: ASNSGANYGYT
size: .; J: .; V: TRBV25-1; CDR3: ASSDSRVRDNEQF
size: many; J: TRBJ2-7; V: TRBV28; CDR3: ASSFVLSLYEQY
size: .; J: TRBJ2-3; V: TRBV9; CDR3: ASSVEETAGGWDTQY
size: many; J: TRBJ1-1; V: TRBV7-8; CDR3: ASSLHGTGQNTEAF
size: .; J: TRBJ1-2; V: TRBV9; CDR3: ASSVVAGHSGYT
size: many; J: TRBJ1-2; V: TRBV29-1; CDR3: SVPRGSAANYGYT
size: .; J: TRBJ2-7; V: TRBV10-3; CDR3: AISAHASDDDSYEQY
size: many; J: TRBJ2-7; V: TRBV9; CDR3: ASSVSSYEQY
size: many; J: TRBJ1-2; V: TRBV15; CDR3: ATTPTGPYGYT
size: .; J: TRBJ2-1; V: TRBV29-1; CDR3: SVLGQGVYNEQF
size: .; J: TRBJ1-2; V: TRBV29-1; CDR3: SVGRGQEGYT
size: few; J: TRBJ1-1; V: TRBV12-3/TRBV12-4; CDR3: ASSLEDRGNTEAF
size: .; J: .; V: TRBV2; CDR3: ASSEVALNEQF
size: .; J: TRBJ1-5; V: TRBV10-3; CDR3: AISESGGTGGSPQH
size: .; J: TRBJ2-7; V: TRBV6-5; CDR3: ATNLIPLAGVHEQY
size: .; J: TRBJ1-2; V: TRBV29-1; CDR3: SAIATGGVYGYT
size: many; J: TRBJ2-7; V: TRBV14; CDR3: ASSLPGTGDYEQY
size: many; J: TRBJ2-7; V: TRBV6-1; CDR3: ASSRMEGRSEQY
size: many; J: TRBJ2-7; V: TRBV29-1; CDR3: SVGTGIYEQY